One sample yielded the 6 T cell receptor beta chains listed below, sequenced in a study of T cells after yellow fever vaccination. TCRdb re-called the 5' RACE reads with MiXCR, one entry per CDR3 protein. The table has 450,000 to 650,000 distinct CDR3 sequences, roughly 13% seen once. Sequences were derived from PBMCs, sampled on the day of the yellow fever booster vaccination. The receptors stem from a man aged 25-45 years who received the YFV17D yellow fever vaccine.

The gene calls are TRBV24-1 and TRBJ2-1; TRBD1 aligns across 9 bases. V lost 5 bases and J lost 7; bases outside the gene matches: 8. Germline V gene data show CDR1 as KGHDR and CDR2 as SFDVKD. The CDR3 runs to 15 residues. CDR3 sequence reads: CATSAVGQGRNEQFF. CDR3 sequence (DNA): TGTGCCACCAGTGCTGTAGGACAGGGGAGAAATGAGCAGTTCTTC.

V usage is TRBV4-3 and J usage is TRBJ2-3; no reliable D call. Per germline, CDR1 LGHNA and CDR2 YSLEER. V was shortened by 2 bases and J by 5 bases, with 2 bases between the two germline ends. The length of the CDR3 is 11 residues. CDR3 in DNA: TGCGCCAGCAGCCAAAAAGATACGCAGTATTTT. Protein sequence: CASSQKDTQYF.

The V and J genes are TRBV29-1 and TRBJ2-2; 7 bases fit TRBD2. Germline trimming cut 7 bases from V and 2 bases from J; bases unmatched to any gene: 13. CDR3 length equals 16 residues. Per germline, CDR1 SQVTM and CDR2 ANQGSEA. The CDR3 reads CSGRLGGGGNTGELFF. The CDR3 coding sequence is TGCAGCGGCAGACTAGGCGGGGGAGGCAACACCGGGGAGCTGTTTTTT.

The V call is TRBV5-8, the J call TRBJ2-1; 7 bases are a match to TRBD2. The CDR3 length is 14 residues. Trimming removed 4 bases from V and 8 bases from J; junction bases left unmatched: 9. Germline V lookup: CDR1 SGHTS, CDR2 YDEGEE. In DNA, the CDR3 is TGTGCCAGCAGCGCGGGAGTGGATACCCATGAGCAGTTCTTC. Its translation is CASSAGVDTHEQFF.

CDR3 sequence: CTVGGRRETQYF. In DNA form, the CDR3 reads TGTACCGTCGGAGGGAGAAGAGAGACCCAGTACTTC. V usage is TRBV27 and J usage is TRBJ2-5, with a possible D match to TRBD2 (6 bases). Germline values: CDR1 MNHEY, CDR2 SMNVEV (reference sequence). The CDR3 contains 12 residues.

J is TRBJ1-4 and V is TRBV19, with TRBD1 as a possible D gene (5 bases). V lost 7 bases, J lost 5 bases, and 14 bases lay in between. Germline values: CDR1 LNHDA, CDR2 SQIVND (reference sequence). This CDR3 has 14 amino acids. DNA of the CDR3: TGTGCCAGTACCCCGGGACTAGAGAATGAAAAACTGTTTTTT. It specifies CASTPGLENEKLFF.